A single sample gave rise to the 26 T cell receptor beta chains below, sequenced in a study of PD-1 blockade in mismatch repair-deficient tumors. Assay: immunoSEQ multiplex PCR; the TCRdb copy retains only in-frame clones and omits some. The sample consists of roughly 130,000 clones, roughly 86% of them appearing once. The input for sequencing was peripheral blood, taken approximately 70 weeks after starting pembrolizumab. The source of these receptors is an adult with mismatch repair-deficient cancer.

The chain carries TRBV19 and TRBJ2-5, with a weak D call TRBD2 (5 bases). The germline gives CDR1 LNHDA, CDR2 SQIVND (reference sequence). Trimming shortened V by 4 bases and J by 2 bases, and 11 bases separated the two germline ends. CDR3 length equals 14 residues. The CDR3 DNA reads TGTGCCAGTAGTAATAGGACGGGACAAGAGACCCAGTACTTC. Translated: CASSNRTGQETQYF. Full variable domain (missing parts from reference TRBV19 and TRBJ2-5): DGGITQSPKYLFRKEGQNVTLSCEQNLNHDAMYWYRQDPGQGLRLIYYSQIVNDFQKGDIAEGYSVSREKKESFPLTVTSAQKNPTAFYLCASSNRTGQETQYFGPGTRLLVL.

The chain combines TRBV28 with TRBJ2-5, with TRBD2 matching 10 bases. Unmatched junction bases numbered 18, after V lost 6 bases and J lost 5 bases. CDR1 and CDR2 (germline): MDHEN, SYDVKM. This CDR3 has 18 amino acids. CDR3 amino acids: CASSRDGPDKREGETQYF. The CDR3 nucleotides read TGTGCCAGCAGCCGCGACGGTCCCGACAAGCGGGAGGGGGAGACCCAGTACTTC.

This clone appeared once. The chain is built from TRBV7-9 and TRBJ2-2; perhaps D is TRBD1 or TRBD2 (5 bases each). The CDR3 totals 16 residues. CDR1 is SEHNR, CDR2 FQNEAQ, per germline (reference sequence). Trimming pared 5 bases from V and 4 bases from J, leaving 17 bases between. The CDR3 DNA follows: TGTGCCAGCAGCGGTATGGGACCGGGGCCCACCGGGGAGCTGTTTTTT. Translated: CASSGMGPGPTGELFF. Drawing the rest from reference TRBV7-9 and TRBJ2-2, the complete variable domain is DTGVSQNPRHKITKRGQNVTFRCDPISEHNRLYWYRQTLGQGPEFLTYFQNEAQLEKSRLLSDRFSAERPKGSFSTLEIQRTEQGDSAMYLCASSGMGPGPTGELFFGEGSRLTVL.

This rearrangement joins TRBV9 to TRBJ2-7; tentatively, D is TRBD1 or TRBD2 (5 bases each). Germline V lookup: CDR1 SGDLS, CDR2 YYNGEE. This CDR3 has 13 amino acids. V dropped 3 bases and J dropped 0 bases, with 7 bases sitting between them. CDR3 amino acids: CASSDGGSYEQYF. The CDR3 DNA reads as TGTGCCAGCAGCGATGGGGGCTCCTACGAGCAGTACTTC.

This sequence joins TRBV5-1 and TRBJ2-7, with 9 bases identical to TRBD1. This CDR3 is built from 15 residues. The junction had 12 bases not matched to a gene; V was cut back by 7 bases and J by 4 bases. Germline V gene data show CDR1 as SGHRS and CDR2 as YFSETQ. CDR3 region: CASSGFGTGTYEQYF. The DNA of the CDR3 is TGCGCCAGCTCCGGTTTCGGGACAGGGACTTACGAGCAGTACTTC. The whole variable domain, filled in from reference TRBV5-1 and TRBJ2-7, reads KAGVTQTPRYLIKTRGQQVTLSCSPISGHRSVSWYQQTPGQGLQFLFEYFSETQRNKGNFPGRFSGRQFSNSRSEMNVSTLELGDSALYLCASSGFGTGTYEQYFGPGTRLTVT.

The chain uses TRBV5-5 and TRBJ1-1, with TRBD1 identical over 10 bases. V gave up 3 bases and J gave up 5 bases; unmatched junction bases: 1. Looked up from germline, CDR1 is SGHKS and CDR2 is YYEKEE (reference sequence). The CDR3 consists of 13 residues. In DNA form, the CDR3 reads TGTGCCAGCAGCTGGGACAGGGGAACTGAAGCTTTCTTT. Amino acids: CASSWDRGTEAFF. Together with reference TRBV5-5 and TRBJ1-1, the CDR3 gives the full variable domain: DAGVTQSPTHLIKTRGQQVTLRCSPISGHKSVSWYQQVLGQGPQFIFQYYEKEERGRGNFPDRFSARQFPNYSSELNVNALLLGDSALYLCASSWDRGTEAFFGQGTRLTVV.

This chain's CDR3 is CASSFMRDNEQFF. The CDR3 nucleotides read TGTGCCAGCAGCTTTATGCGGGACAATGAGCAGTTCTTC. The V call is TRBV7-6, the J call TRBJ2-1; perhaps TRBD2 as D (5 bases). V was clipped by 3 bases and J by 5 bases, with 8 bases between them. Germline CDR1 and CDR2: SGHVS and FNYEAQ. This CDR3 spans 13 amino acids. Full variable domain (rest looked up from reference TRBV7-6 and TRBJ2-1): GAGVSQSPRYKVTKRGQDVALRCDPISGHVSLYWYRQALGQGPEFLTYFNYEAQQDKSGLPNDRFSAERPEGSISTLTIQRTEQRDSAMYRCASSFMRDNEQFFGPGTRLTVL.

The table lists this clone with a few counts. This chain joins TRBV27 and TRBJ2-7, with 10 bases matching TRBD1. V lost 4 bases and J lost 5; bases outside the gene matches: 2. CDR3 length: 13 residues. Looked up from germline, CDR1 is MNHEY and CDR2 is SMNVEV (reference sequence). This CDR3 is CASSSGTGDEQYF. CDR3 sequence (DNA): TGTGCCAGCAGTTCCGGGACAGGGGACGAGCAGTACTTC.

J is TRBJ2-7 and V is TRBV18, with TRBD2 identical over 10 bases. The length of the CDR3 is 15 residues. Germline V gene lookup returns CDR1 KGHSH and CDR2 LQKENI. V shed 5 bases and J 2 bases; nucleotides not matched to a gene: 6. CDR3 protein: CASSSDSGGAYEQYF. DNA for the CDR3: TGTGCCAGCTCATCGGACAGCGGGGGGGCCTACGAGCAGTACTTC.

This clone was found once. The rearrangement joins TRBV9 to TRBJ2-2; TRBD2 matches 12 bases. The J segment lost 7 bases and the V segment lost 4 bases, leaving 8 bases of the junction unmatched. Germline assignment: CDR1 SGDLS and CDR2 YYNGEE. The CDR3 loop spans 16 amino acids. CDR3 protein: CASSRLAGDGSGELFF. CDR3 DNA: TGTGCCAGCAGCAGACTAGCGGGAGATGGAAGCGGGGAGCTGTTTTTT.

V usage is TRBV5-1 and J usage is TRBJ2-6; D unresolved. Trimming cost V 5 bases and J 0 bases, with 6 bases left between them. The CDR3 has 14 amino acids. Germline V lookup: CDR1 SGHRS, CDR2 YFSETQ. This CDR3 is CASRRVSGANVLTF. For the CDR3, the DNA is TGCGCCAGCAGAAGGGTCTCTGGGGCCAACGTCCTGACTTTC.

The chain combines TRBV27 with TRBJ2-1; no clear D gene. The CDR3 is made up of 14 amino acids. Between the trimmed V and J ends, which lost 2 bases and 4 bases, there was a span of 9 bases. Per the germline V gene, CDR1 is MNHEY and CDR2 is SMNVEV (reference sequence). This chain's CDR3 is CASSLRATYNEQFF. CDR3 nucleotide sequence: TGTGCCAGCAGTTTAAGGGCGACTTACAATGAGCAGTTCTTC.

The chain is built from TRBV5-1 and TRBJ1-1, with D tentatively TRBD1 (6 bases). This CDR3 is built from 14 residues. CDR1 is SGHRS, CDR2 YFSETQ, per germline. V was pared by 6 bases and J by 5 bases, with 17 bases between. In nucleotides, the CDR3 is TGCGCCAGCAACTTTAGGGGGGGCGAGACTGAAGCTTTCTTT. It yields the protein CASNFRGGETEAFF.

This clone was recorded once. The gene calls are TRBV27 and TRBJ2-3; 9 nucleotides match TRBD1. Germline lookup yields CDR1 MNHEY and CDR2 SMNVEV (reference sequence). The V gene end was trimmed by 5 bases and the J gene end by 0 bases; junction bases not matched to a gene: 6. This CDR3 comprises 16 residues. CDR3 region: CASSVNRGPSTDTQYF. CDR3 nucleotides: TGTGCCAGCAGTGTAAACAGGGGGCCTAGCACAGATACGCAGTATTTT.

The chain couples TRBV27 to TRBJ1-5; tentatively, D is TRBD1 (6 bases). The CDR3 is 15 amino acids. Germline CDR1 reads MNHEY; CDR2 reads SMNVEV (reference sequence). Trimming shortened V by 1 base and J by 7 bases, and 14 bases separated the two germline ends. CDR3 region: CASSLLGAAGQPQHF. CDR3 nucleotides: TGTGCCAGCAGTTTATTGGGGGCCGCGGGGCAGCCCCAGCATTTT.

This sequence joins TRBV30 and TRBJ2-2; D is ambiguous. The ends were cut back, 0 bases at V and 5 bases at J, with 7 bases in the middle. The germline V gene encodes CDR1 GTSNPN and CDR2 SVGIG (reference sequence). CDR3 length equals 13 residues. CDR3 sequence (DNA): TGTGCCTGGAGTGTACAAGTAACCGGGGAGCTGTTTTTT. Protein product: CAWSVQVTGELFF. Supplemented by reference TRBV30 and TRBJ2-2, the full variable domain reads SQTIHQWPATLVQPVGSPLSLECTVEGTSNPNLYWYRQAAGRGLQLLFYSVGIGQISSEVPQNLSASRPQDRQFILSSKKLLLSDSGFYLCAWSVQVTGELFFGEGSRLTVL.

The CDR3 spells CAWGQTYEQYF. The CDR3 nucleotides read TGTGCCTGGGGACAGACCTACGAGCAGTACTTC. The genes are TRBV30 and TRBJ2-7, with D maybe TRBD1 (6 bases). The V and J ends lost 5 bases and 2 bases respectively, with 7 bases between them. The CDR3 totals 11 residues. CDR1 is GTSNPN, CDR2 SVGIG, per germline (reference sequence).

This rearrangement joins TRBV2 to TRBJ2-1, with a tentative D call TRBD2 (6 bases). This CDR3 has 17 amino acids. Germline V gene lookup returns CDR1 SNHLY and CDR2 FYNNEI. Deletions cut 4 bases from V and 3 bases from J, with 19 bases between. The CDR3 bases are TGTGCCAGCAGTGTTCCGCAGCGGGCAAGCCACTACAATGAGCAGTTCTTC. Residues: CASSVPQRASHYNEQFF.

V is TRBV7-9 and J is TRBJ2-1; possible D gene TRBD2, 6 bases. V lost 5 bases and J lost 0, with 17 bases in between. The CDR3 length is 17 residues. The V gene's germline CDR1 is SEHNR and CDR2 FQNEAQ (reference sequence). CDR3 nucleotide sequence: TGTGCCAGCAGCGCAACCCACGGGAGAAGCTCCTACAATGAGCAGTTCTTC. Translation gives CASSATHGRSSYNEQFF. Full variable domain (rest looked up from reference TRBV7-9 and TRBJ2-1): DTGVSQNPRHKITKRGQNVTFRCDPISEHNRLYWYRQTLGQGPEFLTYFQNEAQLEKSRLLSDRFSAERPKGSFSTLEIQRTEQGDSAMYLCASSATHGRSSYNEQFFGPGTRLTVL.

V gene TRBV2 combines with J gene TRBJ1-5; D is ambiguous. Germline V lookup: CDR1 SNHLY, CDR2 FYNNEI. This CDR3 is built from 13 residues. Trimming took off 7 bases at V and 2 bases at J, with 9 bases between the two ends. The CDR3 region has the DNA TGTGCCAGCACATTGGAGGGCAATCAGCCCCAGCATTTT. Translating it yields CASTLEGNQPQHF. Complete variable domain (other parts from reference TRBV2 and TRBJ1-5): EPEVTQTPSHQVTQMGQEVILRCVPISNHLYFYWYRQILGQKVEFLVSFYNNEISEKSEIFDDQFSVERPDGSNFTLKIRSTKLEDSAMYFCASTLEGNQPQHFGDGTRLSIL.

This CDR3 reads CSVRDRGSGANVLTF. The CDR3 coding sequence is TGCAGCGTGAGGGACAGGGGCTCTGGGGCCAACGTCCTGACTTTC. V is TRBV29-1 and J is TRBJ2-6, with 10 bases aligning to TRBD1. This CDR3 contains 15 residues. Trimming at V came to 6 bases and at J to 0 bases, leaving 2 bases not matched to a gene. Germline values: CDR1 SQVTM, CDR2 ANQGSEA.

The V gene is TRBV13, the J gene TRBJ2-7; 9 nucleotides line up with TRBD1. The CDR3 runs 16 residues. Per germline, CDR1 PRHDT and CDR2 FYEKMQ (reference sequence). Trimming cost V 4 bases and J 4 bases; bases outside gene matches: 11. The CDR3 reads CASSYHMTGGRYEQYF. The CDR3 DNA sequence: TGTGCCAGCAGCTACCATATGACAGGGGGGAGGTACGAGCAGTACTTC.

The gene calls are TRBV10-3 and TRBJ2-5; 7 bases agree with TRBD1. This CDR3 comprises 16 residues. J lost 1 base, V lost 0 bases, and 5 bases had no gene match. The germline gives CDR1 ENHRY, CDR2 SYGVKD. The CDR3, as DNA: TGTGCCATCAGTGAGTCGAGGACAGGACCCCAAGAGACCCAGTACTTC. Its protein is CAISESRTGPQETQYF.

The chain employs TRBV29-1 and TRBJ1-1, with D possibly matching TRBD1 (6 bases). Trimming left V 7 bases short and J 1 base short, with 16 bases between. The germline V gene has CDR1 SQVTM and CDR2 ANQGSEA. The CDR3 is 14 amino acids. This chain's CDR3 is CSAVPGASNTEAFF. CDR3 DNA sequence: TGCAGCGCTGTGCCAGGGGCTTCGAACACTGAAGCTTTCTTT.

The chain recombines TRBV13 with TRBJ2-7; maybe TRBD2 (5 bases). With 8 bases removed from V and 0 bases from J, the gap between germline ends came to 14 bases. The length of the CDR3 is 14 residues. Per the germline V gene, CDR1 is PRHDT and CDR2 is FYEKMQ (reference sequence). The CDR3 DNA is TGTGCCAGCTCGGGGAGCCGAAGCTCCTACGAGCAGTACTTC. Protein sequence: CASSGSRSSYEQYF. The full variable domain, rest sourced from reference TRBV13 and TRBJ2-7, is AAGVIQSPRHLIKEKRETATLKCYPIPRHDTVYWYQQGPGQDPQFLISFYEKMQSDKGSIPDRFSAQQFSDYHSELNMSSLELGDSALYFCASSGSRSSYEQYFGPGTRLTVT.

This clone showed up just a few times. V is TRBV11-3 and J is TRBJ2-5, with a tentative D call TRBD1 (6 bases). Germline CDR1 SGHNT, CDR2 YENEEA. The CDR3 length is 16 residues. V lost 3 bases, J lost 0 bases, and 14 bases lay in between. The CDR3: CASSFPGTKYQETQYF. CDR3 sequence (DNA): TGTGCCAGCAGCTTCCCAGGGACAAAATACCAAGAGACCCAGTACTTC.